Sequencing of this T cell receptor (beta chain) was carried out in a study of blood T cell repertoires in COVID-19. For the study at large: COVID-19 samples, acute and convalescent, were from the United States, Italy and Spain. PBMCs, B-cell-depleted T cells, or T cells were the source of the cDNA or gDNA that made up the material.

Assignments of participants to cohorts depended upon their own reported clinical history. V was clipped by 0 bases and J by 2 bases; unmatched bases: 2. Germline loops: CDR1 SGHNT, CDR2 YYREEE (reference sequence). The CDR3 is made up of 14 amino acids. Study processing details: Scientists estimated how many nucleated cells there were by amplifying reference gene primers. Here immunoSEQ multiplex PCR was the method, and the copy in TCRdb shows in-frame clones only, minus some. That table supplies the V and J calls and clone size; D and trimming were determined from the DNA. This table has some 150,000 clones, roughly 84% appearing once.

J is TRBJ2-7 and V is TRBV5-4, with TRBD1 matching 7 bases. The origin of this receptor is a human donor with acute COVID-19. The donor label of this sample is uncertain. The sequencing sample was made of PBMCs or T cells enriched from blood (not recorded which). CDR3 sequence reads: CASSLDQGAYEQYF. Written as DNA, the CDR3 is TGTGCCAGCAGCTTGGATCAGGGGGCCTACGAGCAGTACTTC.